A single sample gave rise to the 19 T cell receptor beta chains below, sequenced in a study of OX40 agonist ivuxolimab in advanced cancers. The method was immunoSEQ multiplex PCR; TCRdb's version includes in-frame clones alone and lacks a portion of them. The sample yields 130,000 or so clones, 93% seen once. Sequenced material: CD4+ or CD8+ T cells sorted from blood, taken in a trial of the OX40 agonist ivuxolimab. These receptor sequences come from an adult with an advanced solid tumor such as melanoma, head and neck, liver or kidney cancer.

This chain connects TRBV7-8 to TRBJ1-5; a possible D gene is TRBD1 (5 bases). The CDR3 runs 15 residues. Germline V gives CDR1 SGHVS, CDR2 FQNEAQ. V lost 1 base and J 2 bases, leaving 9 bases between the germline ends. The CDR3, as DNA: TGTGCCAGCAGCTTAGAAGTGGGGCGCAATCAGCCCCAGCATTTT. Encoded protein: CASSLEVGRNQPQHF.

The chain couples TRBV5-4 to TRBJ1-6; D is perhaps TRBD1 (5 bases). V lost 4 bases and J 5 bases, leaving 16 bases between the germline ends. The CDR3 totals 16 residues. Germline values: CDR1 SGHNT, CDR2 YYREEE (reference sequence). In DNA form, the CDR3 reads TGTGCCAGCAGCCTTGGATCTGGGGGGAATAATTCACCCCTCCACTTT. Translated: CASSLGSGGNNSPLHF.

The genes are TRBV4-2 and TRBJ2-7; D unclear. This CDR3 region has 13 residues. From germline, CDR1 is LGHNA and CDR2 YNFKEQ. Trimming shortened V by 4 bases and J by 2 bases, and 9 bases separated the two germline ends. The CDR3 region has the DNA TGTGCCAGCAGCCTACGTCCCGCCTACGAGCAGTACTTC. It yields the protein CASSLRPAYEQYF.

This clone was found once. The genes are TRBV5-1 and TRBJ2-3; 9 bases match TRBD2. V trimming: 5 bases; J trimming: 3 bases; junction bases outside the gene matches: 7. The CDR3 runs 15 residues. Germline assignment: CDR1 SGHRS and CDR2 YFSETQ. The CDR3 DNA is TGCGCCAGCAGGACTAGCGGACACGAGACAGATACGCAGTATTTT. Its protein product is CASRTSGHETDTQYF.

The gene calls are TRBV9 and TRBJ1-5; no firm D call. This CDR3 is 14 amino acids long. CDR1 and CDR2 (germline): SGDLS, YYNGEE. The V gene lost 0 bases and the J gene lost 10 bases, with 14 bases spanning the gap. The CDR3 spells CASSVGSGGQPQHF. The CDR3 coding sequence is TGTGCCAGCAGCGTAGGATCCGGAGGTCAACCCCAGCATTTT.

This rearrangement joins TRBV18 to TRBJ2-1; 7 bases are a match to TRBD2. The germline V gene encodes CDR1 KGHSH and CDR2 LQKENI. The CDR3 has 15 amino acids. With 3 bases clipped from V and 5 bases from J, the junction kept 7 bases outside the gene matches. This CDR3 reads CASSPQRGTNNEQFF. The CDR3 coding sequence is TGTGCCAGCTCACCTCAAAGAGGGACTAACAATGAGCAGTTCTTC.

This sequence joins TRBV6-6 and TRBJ1-2, with D possibly being TRBD1 (6 bases). The CDR3 loop spans 15 amino acids. Trimming left V 0 bases short and J 7 bases short, with 15 bases between. Germline CDR1 and CDR2: MNHNY and SVGAGI (reference sequence). The CDR3 DNA reads TGTGCCAGCAGTTACTCATCGGGGGCGACGGCTGGCTACACCTTC. It translates to CASSYSSGATAGYTF.

V usage is TRBV6-6 and J usage is TRBJ1-2; D is uncertain. V lost 6 bases, J lost 6 bases, and 14 bases lay in between. Germline-derived CDR1 and CDR2 are MNHNY and SVGAGI (reference sequence). The CDR3 has 13 residues. CDR3 residues: CASSPMVSDGYTF. DNA of the CDR3: TGTGCCAGCAGCCCGATGGTGTCAGATGGCTACACCTTC.

The CDR3 sequence is CASSGGTGGYEQYF. The CDR3 DNA is TGTGCCAGCAGCGGAGGGACAGGGGGTTACGAGCAGTACTTC. The chain recombines TRBV2 with TRBJ2-7; 11 bases are a match to TRBD1. Germline V CDR1 and CDR2: SNHLY, FYNNEI. V gave up 6 bases and J gave up 4 bases; unmatched junction bases: 5. CDR3 length equals 14 residues.

This sequence joins TRBV7-8 and TRBJ2-1; TRBD2 matches 7 bases. The junction had 13 bases not matched to a gene; V was cut back by 0 bases and J by 2 bases. The germline V gene encodes CDR1 SGHVS and CDR2 FQNEAQ. This CDR3 is 19 amino acids long. The DNA for the CDR3 is TGTGCCAGCAGCTTAGCGGTTCCCCAAGGCCTAGCGGCCTACAATGAGCAGTTCTTC. This codes for CASSLAVPQGLAAYNEQFF.

The CDR3 DNA reads as TGTGCCAGCAGCTTAGTAGGGGAGCAGTACTTC. This gives the protein CASSLVGEQYF. The gene calls are TRBV11-2 and TRBJ2-7; D gene ambiguous. V lost 1 base to trimming and J lost 7 bases, with 5 bases between them. Per the germline V gene, CDR1 is SGHAT and CDR2 is FQNNGV. This CDR3 spans 11 amino acids. The full variable domain, completed using reference TRBV11-2 and TRBJ2-7, is EAGVAQSPRYKIIEKRQSVAFWCNPISGHATLYWYQQILGQGPKLLIQFQNNGVVDDSQLPKDRFSAERLKGVDSTLKIQPAKLEDSAVYLCASSLVGEQYFGPGTRLTVT.

The rearrangement joins TRBV29-1 to TRBJ2-1; 7 nucleotides agree with TRBD2. Germline V gives CDR1 SQVTM, CDR2 ANQGSEA. V dropped 4 bases and J dropped 8; count of bases not matched to a gene: 5. This CDR3 has 12 amino acids. CDR3 nucleotides: TGCAGCGTTGGGGAGGGAAGACATGAGCAGTTCTTC. This sequence encodes CSVGEGRHEQFF.

The rearrangement uses TRBV5-1 and TRBJ1-2; TRBD1 matches 7 bases. The length of the CDR3 is 13 residues. Unmatched junction bases numbered 4, after V lost 5 bases and J lost 3 bases. Germline CDR1 SGHRS, CDR2 YFSETQ. CDR3 region: CASSRDRDYGYTF. The CDR3 DNA reads as TGCGCCAGCAGTCGCGACAGGGACTATGGCTACACCTTC.

The chain uses TRBV11-1 and TRBJ2-7; D possibly matches TRBD1 or TRBD2 (5 bases each). Per germline, CDR1 SGHAT and CDR2 FQDESV (reference sequence). The CDR3 contains 15 residues. V was shortened by 5 bases and J by 0 bases, with 14 bases between the two germline ends. CDR3 sequence (DNA): TGTGCCAGCAGCCCGGGACGAAGGTTCTCCTACGAGCAGTACTTC. Amino acid sequence: CASSPGRRFSYEQYF.

V usage is TRBV7-2 and J usage is TRBJ2-1; 10 bases match TRBD2. CDR3 length equals 16 residues. Looked up from germline, CDR1 is SGHTA and CDR2 is FQGNSA. Trimming cost V 1 base and J 5 bases; bases outside gene matches: 5. This CDR3 reads CASSLGPAGGDNEQFF. DNA for the CDR3: TGTGCCAGCAGCTTAGGCCCAGCGGGAGGGGACAATGAGCAGTTCTTC.

The V gene is TRBV25-1, the J gene TRBJ2-4; D not certain. Germline loops: CDR1 MGHDK, CDR2 SYGVNS. The CDR3 has 13 residues. The V and J ends lost 5 bases and 9 bases respectively, with 14 bases between them. The CDR3 coding sequence is TGTGCCAGCAGTCAACAGATTGGTGGCATTCAGTACTTC. Its translation is CASSQQIGGIQYF.

The chain combines TRBV7-6 with TRBJ2-3; 7 bases are a match to TRBD2. Germline CDR1 is SGHVS and CDR2 is FNYEAQ. This CDR3 spans 15 amino acids. V lost 3 bases and J lost 2; bases outside the gene matches: 5. CDR3 sequence: CASSLSREATDTQYF. The CDR3 DNA follows: TGTGCCAGCAGCTTGAGTCGGGAGGCCACAGATACGCAGTATTTT.

The V call is TRBV29-1, the J call TRBJ2-5; no clear D gene. The CDR3 spans 12 residues. Germline loops: CDR1 SQVTM, CDR2 ANQGSEA. Trimming pared 4 bases from V and 0 bases from J, leaving 6 bases between. The CDR3: CSVGTNQETQYF. The CDR3, as DNA: TGCAGCGTTGGAACAAACCAAGAGACCCAGTACTTC.

This chain joins TRBV28 and TRBJ2-7; 8 bases line up with TRBD1. The length of the CDR3 is 13 residues. Looked up from germline, CDR1 is MDHEN and CDR2 is SYDVKM. The CDR3 protein is CVTGQGAAYEQYF. CDR3 sequence (DNA): TGTGTCACGGGGCAGGGGGCGGCATACGAGCAGTACTTC.